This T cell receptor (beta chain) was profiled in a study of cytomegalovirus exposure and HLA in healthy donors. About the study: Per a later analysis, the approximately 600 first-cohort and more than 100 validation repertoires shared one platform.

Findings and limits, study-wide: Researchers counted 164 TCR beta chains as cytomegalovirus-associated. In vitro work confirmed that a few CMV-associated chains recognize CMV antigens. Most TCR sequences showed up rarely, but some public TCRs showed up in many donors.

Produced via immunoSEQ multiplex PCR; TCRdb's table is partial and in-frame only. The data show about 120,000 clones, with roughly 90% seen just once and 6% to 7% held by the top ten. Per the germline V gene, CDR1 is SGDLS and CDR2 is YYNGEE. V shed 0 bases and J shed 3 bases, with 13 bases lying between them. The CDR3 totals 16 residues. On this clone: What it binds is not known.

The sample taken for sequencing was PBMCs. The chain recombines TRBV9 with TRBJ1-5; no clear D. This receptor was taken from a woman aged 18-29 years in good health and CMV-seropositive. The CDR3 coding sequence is TGTGCCAGCAGCGTAGGACCTCAGGTAAACAATCAGCCCCAGCATTTT. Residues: CASSVGPQVNNQPQHF.